This TCR beta chain was captured in a study of beta chain features in type 1 diabetes. The germline V gene has CDR1 SGHTA and CDR2 FQGTGA. J gave up 5 bases and V 1 base, and 0 bases lay outside the gene matches. The CDR3 runs to 15 residues. Study-wide results and limits: Fewer insertions but more deletions were seen at VDJ junctions in type 1 diabetes patients.

Expressed TCRB transcripts were sequenced, since all the RNA that had been isolated was reverse transcribed. TCRdb keeps only in-frame clones here, not all; method: immunoSEQ multiplex PCR. The data contain 850,000 to 900,000 clones, roughly 17% of them singletons. Naive, central memory, regulatory and stem cell-like memory cells within the CD4+ compartment were sorted using CD45RO/CCR7/CD25/CD127/CD95/CD27. Concerning this clone itself: The antigen remains unidentified.

This chain links TRBV7-3 with TRBJ2-1; 12 bases agree with TRBD2. Material for sequencing was naive CD4+ T cells from blood. The receptor was derived from a woman aged 18-29 years in good health. CDR3 bases: TGTGCCAGCAGCTTAAGGACTAGCGGGAACAATGAGCAGTTCTTC. Translating it yields CASSLRTSGNNEQFF.